This TCR beta chain comes out of a study of blood T cells in healthy people across ages. Study background: The capture of about one barcoded beta molecule per two T cells was achieved by template switching.

Overall study results and limits: Per-million-T-cell TCR beta diversity fell roughly linearly with age.

PCR was performed a second time for about 7 to 12 cycles using a sample-barcoded 5' primer and a J-beta primer mix. From the 5' RACE reads, TCRdb called clonotypes with MiXCR, one entry per CDR3 protein. The sample gives hundreds of thousands of distinct CDR3 sequences, 20% to 25% of which show up once; 8% to 10% is in the top ten. The sample holds a few counts of this clonotype. Its antigen is undetermined. Total RNA amounts of at least 6 micrograms were extracted per sample. These same records also appear under a second study, on T cells of mothers and their children. That source adds: The people who donated were a few healthy Caucasian mothers and their six children.

Sample: blood. This sequence originates from a boy aged 5-17 years in good health.

The CDR3 region has the DNA TGTGCCAGCATATCGGACAGGGGAGATTCACCCCTCCACTTT. This encodes CASISDRGDSPLHF. This chain links TRBV2 with TRBJ1-6; 9 bases are shared with TRBD1. Trimming at V came to 7 bases and at J to 8 bases, leaving 6 bases not matched to a gene. The CDR3 extends over 14 amino acids. CDR1 is SNHLY and CDR2 is FYNNEI in the germline V gene.